This T cell receptor (beta chain) was sequenced for a study of blood T cells in healthy people across ages (dated by TCRdb to the mid-2010s). In terms of the full investigation: In model experiments, template switching captured roughly one uniquely barcoded TCR beta cDNA molecule for every two T cells. The donors were split into four age groups: young (average around 15 years), middle-aged (about 40), aged (roughly 68) and long-lived (approximately 80). The study measured age-related changes in TCR beta repertoire diversity using deep sequencing normalized with unique cDNA molecular identifiers. The study analyzed two additional independent replicas of 1 million unique cDNA reads from the same blood draw for two donors, one aged 18 to 30 and one aged 80 or older. Donors of different ages were randomly distributed across sequencing lanes to avoid experimental bias. Overall study results and their limits: There was a strong correlation between observed TCR beta diversity and the percentage of naive T cells measured by flow cytometry. Bulk unsorted PBMC profiling prevented conclusive comparison of naive and antigen-experienced compartments. As age increased, observed TCR beta diversity per million T cells dropped in a roughly linear way, and a significant reduction was already evident by age roughly 40. Compared with the aged group, the long-lived group had more naive CD4+ T cells, fewer expanded clones and increased TCR diversity, suggesting age selection. Estimates of total diversity based on one million sequenced T cells were considered lower bounds and underestimates. The CMV infection status of donors was not known, potentially confounding age-related changes in expanded clonotypes.

About this clonotype: It has no known antigen specificity. No quality values exist for individual bases; no much larger clone is one base distant.

The germline V gene (reference sequence) specifies LGHDT as CDR1 and YNNKEL as CDR2. There are 18 amino acids in the CDR3, from cysteine to phenylalanine inclusive. CDR3 DNA only is kept here, 54 bases in frame from base 1. V ends up 0 bases short and J 8 bases short, with an unmatched junction base count of 15. Libraries were prepared through 5' RACE. The instrument was an Illumina HiSeq 2500. A second PCR of about 6 to 12 cycles was performed with a sample-barcoded 5' primer and a J-beta primer mix. A template-switch 5' adaptor carrying 12 random nucleotides introduced a unique molecular identifier onto each TCR beta cDNA molecule. Each sample yielded at least 2.5 million CDR3-containing paired-end reads. First-strand cDNA synthesis was performed from all RNA using the Mint cDNA synthesis kit, with priming by a TRBC-specific oligonucleotide. Following uracil-DNA glycosylase treatment, a first 18-cycle PCR with universal primers M1SS and BC2_uni_R was performed on all cDNA. On the authors' methods: Normalization of each sample was performed by random selection of 1 million high-quality reads, each carrying a distinct molecular identifier. Reads with shared molecular identifiers were discarded instead of being binned into consensus sequences. MiTCR, with a Q25 quality threshold and the strictest error-elimination algorithm, was used for CDR3 identification, clonotype clustering and error correction. Lower-bound total TCR beta diversity was estimated with a nonparametric unseen species model using Euler transformation. TCRdb reworked the public reads: Q25 trimming with fastp, MiXCR clone assembly, productive beta chains retained. Identical CDR3 proteins give one entry, which carries the most common genes and DNA. What appears here as the V and J calls and clone size reflects TCRdb's work, not the paper's. The sample table shows some 700,000 distinct CDR3 sequences, and 22% are seen once. The ten most abundant clones make up under 25% of the sample.

Systemically healthy Caucasian individuals from Russia, around 38 in total and aged about 6 to 100 years, were included as donors. Each donor gave roughly 9 milliliters of peripheral blood, drawn into EDTA-treated Vacutainer tubes. Ficoll-Paque density-gradient centrifugation was used to isolate PBMCs, with at least 6.5 million obtained per sample. Total RNA, at least 6 micrograms per sample, was extracted from PBMCs with Trizol reagent. Naive CD45RAhigh/CD27high T cell percentages were measured by flow cytometry on a PBMC aliquot from every donor. Sequences were obtained from blood. The sequence came from a man between 65 and 85 years old in good health. The rearranged segments are TRBV3-1 and TRBJ2-1; 8 central bases correspond to TRBD2. CDR3 region: CASSQDWQRTSSFHEQFF. The DNA reads as follows: TGTGCCAGCAGCCAAGATTGGCAACGGACTAGCTCTTTCCATGAGCAGTTCTTC.